This TCR beta chain was retrieved from a study of cytomegalovirus exposure and HLA in healthy donors. The PCR made use of 60 Vbeta and 13 Jbeta primers. Generated by immunoSEQ multiplex PCR, the TCRdb table keeps only in-frame clones and is missing some. The sample yields approximately 88,000 clones, 76% seen once. Per the germline V gene, CDR1 is SNHLY and CDR2 is FYNNEI. Trimming removed 7 bases at V and 1 base at J, with 16 bases between. The CDR3 spans 16 residues. Material for sequencing was PBMCs. This clonotype was sampled from a man aged 25 to 40 in good health and CMV-seropositive. J is TRBJ2-2 and V is TRBV2; D perhaps matches TRBD1 (5 bases). Here the CDR3 DNA reads TGTGCCAGCAACAACCCTAGGGGCCGGAACACCGGGGAGCTGTTTTTT. This sequence encodes CASNNPRGRNTGELFF.